This TCR beta chain was recovered during a study of tissue T cells after allogeneic stem cell transplantation. Trimming cost V 1 base and J 0 bases; bases outside gene matches: 6. The CDR3 spans 17 residues. From germline, CDR1 is KGHPV and CDR2 FQNQEV (reference sequence). General study findings and limits: Anatomically similar tissues had similar TCR repertoires within each patient. Across patients, clones rarely overlapped, yet motif clusters were shared tissue-specifically. In patients and mice, blood and spleen missed much of tissue repertoire.

Concerning this clone: Its antigen is currently unknown. Mouse gene names and germline throughout. The missing CDR3 end, 1 residue past where the read stops, is filled in from the germline J gene.

Time point in this sample: mouse harvest day 14 after allogeneic transplant. The graft held 10^6 splenic CD5+ T cells and 10^7 T-cell-depleted bone marrow cells. The table came from immunoSEQ multiplex PCR; TCRdb's copy has only in-frame clones and leaves some out. The table shows over 5,500 clones, with around 48% occurring only once. The TCR originated in a female BALB/c mouse given C57BL/6 T cells with graft-versus-host disease after an allogeneic hematopoietic cell transplant. This chain uses TRBV26 with TRBJ2-3; 8 bases fit TRBD2. Sequencing input: gut tissue. The CDR3 sequence is CASSLFGGAASAETLYF. The sequenced part of the CDR3 DNA is TGTGCCAGCAGTCTGTTCGGGGGGGCGGCTAGTGCAGAAACGCTGTAT.